This T cell receptor (beta chain) derives from a study of early T cells in non-severe SARS-CoV-2 infection. TCRdb processed the 5' RACE reads anew with MiXCR; each CDR3 protein has one entry. The sample yields 70,000 or so distinct CDR3 sequences, 10% to 15% seen once. Germline lookup yields CDR1 MNHNS and CDR2 SASEGT. V was pared by 0 bases and J by 4 bases, with 17 bases between. The CDR3 has 17 residues. Sequencing was done on a sample of whole blood. This TCR came from an adult who was a healthcare worker with PCR-confirmed SARS-CoV-2 infection or an uninfected control (not recorded which). The rearrangement joins TRBV6-1 to TRBJ2-3, with D tentatively TRBD2 (7 bases). Here the CDR3 DNA reads TGTGCCAGCAGTGAAGCCATCGGGGGGCTTAAGGCAGATACGCAGTATTTT. This encodes CASSEAIGGLKADTQYF.